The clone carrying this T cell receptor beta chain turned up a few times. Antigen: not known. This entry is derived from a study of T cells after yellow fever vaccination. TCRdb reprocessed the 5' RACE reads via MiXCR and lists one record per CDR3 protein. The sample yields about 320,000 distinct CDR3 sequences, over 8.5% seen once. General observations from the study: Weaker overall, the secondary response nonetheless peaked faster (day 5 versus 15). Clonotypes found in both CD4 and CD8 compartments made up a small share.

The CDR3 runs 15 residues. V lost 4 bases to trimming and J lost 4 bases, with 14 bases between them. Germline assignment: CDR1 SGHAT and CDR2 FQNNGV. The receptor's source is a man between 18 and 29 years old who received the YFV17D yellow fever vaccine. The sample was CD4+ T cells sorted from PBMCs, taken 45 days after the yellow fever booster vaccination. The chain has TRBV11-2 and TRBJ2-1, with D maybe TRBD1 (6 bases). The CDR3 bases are TGTGCCAGCAGCTCCCCGGGACACAATTACAATGAGCAGTTCTTC. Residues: CASSSPGHNYNEQFF.